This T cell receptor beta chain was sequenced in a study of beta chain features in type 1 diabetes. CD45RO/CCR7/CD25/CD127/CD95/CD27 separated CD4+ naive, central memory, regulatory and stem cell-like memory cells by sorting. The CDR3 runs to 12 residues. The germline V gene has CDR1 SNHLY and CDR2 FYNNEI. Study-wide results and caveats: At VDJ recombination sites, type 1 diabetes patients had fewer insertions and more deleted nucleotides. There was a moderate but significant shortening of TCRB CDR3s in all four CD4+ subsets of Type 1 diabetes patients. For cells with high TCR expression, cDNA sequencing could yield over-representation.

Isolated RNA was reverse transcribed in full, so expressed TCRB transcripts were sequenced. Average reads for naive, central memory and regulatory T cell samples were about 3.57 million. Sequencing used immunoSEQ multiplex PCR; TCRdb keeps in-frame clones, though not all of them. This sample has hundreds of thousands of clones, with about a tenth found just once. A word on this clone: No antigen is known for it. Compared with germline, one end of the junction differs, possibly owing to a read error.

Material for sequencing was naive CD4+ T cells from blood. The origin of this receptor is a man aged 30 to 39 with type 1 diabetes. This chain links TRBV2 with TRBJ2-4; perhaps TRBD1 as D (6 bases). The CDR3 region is CASSEESGARHF. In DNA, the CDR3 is TGTGCCAGCAGTGAAGAGTCAGGGGCAAGACACTTC.